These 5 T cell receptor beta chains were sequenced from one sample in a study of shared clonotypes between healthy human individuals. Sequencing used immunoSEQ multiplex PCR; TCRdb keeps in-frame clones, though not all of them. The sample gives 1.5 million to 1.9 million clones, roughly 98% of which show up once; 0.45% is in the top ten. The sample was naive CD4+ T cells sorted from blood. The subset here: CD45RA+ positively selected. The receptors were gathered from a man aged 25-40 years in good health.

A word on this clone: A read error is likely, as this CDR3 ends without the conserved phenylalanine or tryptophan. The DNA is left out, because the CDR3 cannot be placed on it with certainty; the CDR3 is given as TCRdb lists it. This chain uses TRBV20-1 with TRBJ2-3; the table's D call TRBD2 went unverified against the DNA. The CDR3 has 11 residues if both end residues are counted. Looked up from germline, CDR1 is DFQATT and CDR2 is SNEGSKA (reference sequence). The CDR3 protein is CSALGLAESFV.

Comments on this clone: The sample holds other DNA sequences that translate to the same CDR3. CDR3 sequence: CASSPGTGNTIYF. CDR3 DNA sequence: TGTGCCAGCAGCCCAGGGACTGGAAACACCATATATTTT. This chain connects TRBV28 to TRBJ1-3; tentatively, D is TRBD1 (5 bases). CDR1 MDHEN and CDR2 SYDVKM come from the germline V gene. V lost 6 bases to trimming and J lost 2 bases, with 8 bases between them. CDR3 length equals 13 residues.

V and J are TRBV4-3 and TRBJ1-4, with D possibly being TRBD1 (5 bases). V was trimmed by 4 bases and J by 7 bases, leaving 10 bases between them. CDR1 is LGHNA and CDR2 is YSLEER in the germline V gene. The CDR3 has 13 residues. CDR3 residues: CASSRSQGEKLFF. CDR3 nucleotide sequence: TGCGCCAGCAGCCGATCCCAGGGTGAAAAACTGTTTTTT.

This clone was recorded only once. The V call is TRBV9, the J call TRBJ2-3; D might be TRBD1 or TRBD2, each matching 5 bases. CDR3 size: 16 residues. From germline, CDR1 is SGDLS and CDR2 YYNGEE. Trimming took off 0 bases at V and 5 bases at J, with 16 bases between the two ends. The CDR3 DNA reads TGTGCCAGCAGCGTAGAACAGCCCATTGGGGGAGATACGCAGTATTTT. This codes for CASSVEQPIGGDTQYF.

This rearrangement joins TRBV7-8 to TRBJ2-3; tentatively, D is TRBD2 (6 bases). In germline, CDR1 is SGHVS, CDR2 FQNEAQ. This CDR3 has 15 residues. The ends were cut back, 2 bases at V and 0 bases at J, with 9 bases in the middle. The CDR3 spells CASSLRRESTDTQYF. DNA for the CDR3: TGTGCCAGCAGCTTAAGGCGGGAAAGCACAGATACGCAGTATTTT.